This T cell receptor (beta chain) was found in a study of regulatory T cells in long-lasting Graves disease. Turning to the study itself: Graves' patients, diagnosed recently, had received antithyroid drugs under 3 months.

CDR3-region Arm-PCR and iRepertoire HTBI primers produced the TCR beta libraries. TCRdb re-analysed the multiplex PCR reads in MiXCR, keeping a single row per CDR3 protein. The repertoire holds roughly 420,000 distinct CDR3 sequences, with 16% as singletons. This CDR3 region has 13 residues. Trimming left V 7 bases short and J 7 bases short, with 14 bases between. Germline V gene lookup returns CDR1 SNHLY and CDR2 FYNNEI. This clonotype showed up many times. The time point here: newly diagnosed GD, antithyroid drugs for less than 3 months. The TCR library was prepared using RNA isolated from PBMCs. The diagnosis of Graves' disease used American Thyroid Association guidelines. Peripheral blood, 7 to 9.5 milliliters per patient, was collected in EDTA tubes. The same sample was also used in a study of T cells in Graves' hyperthyroidism and ophthalmopathy. From that report: Ophthalmopathy was told apart from stable hyperthyroidism by a 13 V-J model.

V and J are TRBV2 and TRBJ2-4, with D unclear. This clonotype originated in a woman in her 30s with Graves disease. Specimen: peripheral blood mononuclear cells (PBMCs), collected at new diagnosis, from a patient treated with antithyroid drugs. In DNA, the CDR3 is TGTGCCAGCACTTACGAGGTTCGGAACATTCAGTACTTC. It is translated as CASTYEVRNIQYF.